The present TCR beta chain was sequenced within a study of STAT3 mutations in large granular lymphocyte leukemia. General observations from the study: Every T-LGLL patient had at least one immunodominant TCRbeta clonotype. Sampling intervals varied between patients and samples. After therapy, about 35% of the 18 patients switched clonotypes, all new clones STAT3 wild type.

Trimming removed 1 base from V and 2 bases from J, with 10 bases in between. In germline, CDR1 is MGHDK, CDR2 SYGVNS. The CDR3 extends over 15 amino acids. TCRbeta libraries averaged around 42,000 productive templates per sample. Assay used: immunoSEQ multiplex PCR; TCRdb lists only in-frame clones, some missing. The table has 12,000 or so clones, 65% to 90% seen once. For this clone: What it recognizes is unknown.

The sample taken for sequencing was peripheral blood mononuclear cells. V usage is TRBV25-1 and J usage is TRBJ2-3, with D possibly being TRBD1 or TRBD2 (5 bases each). The TCR originated in a man older than 75 with T-cell large granular lymphocyte leukemia. Some clones in this sample may be carry-over from other donors' samples. For the CDR3, the DNA is TGTGCCAGCAGTGAATTCGGGACCTTCACAGATACGCAGTATTTT. Its translation: CASSEFGTFTDTQYF. The complete variable domain, with remaining parts taken from reference TRBV25-1 and TRBJ2-3, reads EADIYQTPRYLVIGTGKKITLECSQTMGHDKMYWYQQDPGMELHLIHYSYGVNSTEKGDLSSESTVSRIRTEHFPLTLESARPSHTSQYLCASSEFGTFTDTQYFGPGTRLTVL.